These 14 T cell receptor beta chains share one sample of origin, sequenced in a study of response to subunit inactivated influenza vaccine. TCRdb passed the RT-PCR reads through MiXCR, listing each CDR3 protein once. The sample has 500,000 to 700,000 distinct CDR3 sequences, 20% to 25% seen once. These data also formed part of another study, on T cells expressing NK-cell markers. That report adds: 5'RACE template switching with UMIs produced the TCR beta cDNA.

The specimen comprised CD4+ T cells sorted from PBMCs, sampled 11 to 12 days after vaccination. These receptors came from a man in his fifties who received an inactivated influenza vaccine.

The rearrangement joins TRBV7-3 to TRBJ2-1; tentative D call: TRBD2 (5 bases). The CDR3 covers 14 residues. The germline gives CDR1 SGHTA, CDR2 FQGTGA. V dropped 2 bases and J dropped 7 bases, with 12 bases sitting between them. This CDR3 is CASSLGPRGNEQFF. The CDR3 DNA is TGTGCCAGCAGCTTAGGGCCCCGGGGAAATGAGCAGTTCTTC.

V is TRBV7-6 and J is TRBJ2-3, with 9 nucleotides matching TRBD1. The CDR3 is 16 amino acids. Trimming cost V 5 bases and J 3 bases; bases outside gene matches: 9. In germline, CDR1 is SGHVS, CDR2 FNYEAQ. The CDR3 protein is CASSSGQGLPTDTQYF. As DNA, the CDR3 is TGTGCCAGCAGCAGCGGACAGGGGTTACCGACAGATACGCAGTATTTT. The variable domain in full, completed from reference TRBV7-6 and TRBJ2-3, reads GAGVSQSPRYKVTKRGQDVALRCDPISGHVSLYWYRQALGQGPEFLTYFNYEAQQDKSGLPNDRFSAERPEGSISTLTIQRTEQRDSAMYRCASSSGQGLPTDTQYFGPGTRLTVL.

Written as DNA, the CDR3 is TGTGCCAGCAGCTTAAAGAGCGGGAGATCTGTCATTCAGTACTTC. Translating it yields CASSLKSGRSVIQYF. V is TRBV7-2 and J is TRBJ2-4; 8 nucleotides match TRBD2. Germline CDR1 is SGHTA and CDR2 is FQGNSA. This CDR3 spans 15 amino acids. Trimming cost V 2 bases and J 9 bases; bases outside gene matches: 9.

The rearrangement joins TRBV18 to TRBJ1-1; tentative D call: TRBD1 (6 bases). V lost 3 bases to trimming and J lost 7 bases, with 15 bases between them. Germline V gene data show CDR1 as KGHSH and CDR2 as LQKENI. This CDR3 is 14 amino acids long. The CDR3 loop reads CASSPRQDWDEAFF. CDR3 DNA: TGTGCCAGCTCACCCCGACAGGACTGGGATGAAGCTTTCTTT. The full variable domain, its missing parts supplied by reference TRBV18 and TRBJ1-1, is NAGVMQNPRHLVRRRGQEARLRCSPMKGHSHVYWYRQLPEEGLKFMVYLQKENIIDESGMPKERFSAEFPKEGPSILRIQQVVRGDSAAYFCASSPRQDWDEAFFGQGTRLTVV.

This rearrangement joins TRBV6-2 or TRBV6-3 to TRBJ2-7; D uncertain. CDR3 size: 13 residues. Germline loops: CDR1 MNHEY, CDR2 SVGEGT. V was pared by 1 base and J by 2 bases, with 6 bases between. The CDR3 here is CASSYWDTYEQYF. Here the CDR3 DNA reads TGTGCCAGCAGTTACTGGGATACCTACGAGCAGTACTTC.

This clonotype was detected only a few times. V gene TRBV28 combines with J gene TRBJ1-1; D gene unclear. V was cut by 6 bases and J by 4 bases, with 12 bases left in between. The CDR3 spans 13 residues. The germline gives CDR1 MDHEN, CDR2 SYDVKM. The CDR3 here is CASRLWGVTEAFF. The CDR3 nucleotides read TGTGCCAGCAGGCTATGGGGTGTCACTGAAGCTTTCTTT.

This clonotype appeared a few times. The genes are TRBV20-1 and TRBJ1-4; D gene unclear. The CDR3 length is 12 residues. Germline lookup yields CDR1 DFQATT and CDR2 SNEGSKA (reference sequence). Between the trimmed V and J ends, which lost 7 bases and 5 bases, there was a span of 11 bases. CDR3 protein: CSVGRHNEKLFF. In DNA, the CDR3 is TGCAGTGTGGGCAGGCACAATGAAAAACTGTTTTTT.

CDR3 sequence: CASSPLAGGPPDTQYF. For the CDR3, the DNA is TGTGCCAGCAGCCCCCTGGCGGGGGGGCCCCCAGATACGCAGTATTTT. The V and J genes are TRBV11-2 and TRBJ2-3; 9 bases map to TRBD2. The ends lost 5 bases at V and 4 bases at J; junction bases unmatched: 10. The germline gives CDR1 SGHAT, CDR2 FQNNGV. The CDR3 is 16 residues long.

The V gene is TRBV5-1, the J gene TRBJ2-2; TRBD2 might be the D (5 bases). Germline values: CDR1 SGHRS, CDR2 YFSETQ. Trimming took off 0 bases at V and 1 base at J, with 7 bases between the two ends. The CDR3 contains 15 residues. CDR3 nucleotide sequence: TGCGCCAGCAGCTTGGACAGCGGGAACACCGGGGAGCTGTTTTTT. It specifies CASSLDSGNTGELFF.

This clonotype has more than one count but fewer than ten. The chain has TRBV6-1 and TRBJ2-7, with TRBD1 as a possible D gene (8 bases). This CDR3 contains 19 residues. V was pared by 5 bases and J by 7 bases, with 33 bases between. Germline loops: CDR1 MNHNS, CDR2 SASEGT. The CDR3 is CASSQSGTGGMTTFREQYF. The CDR3 nucleotides read TGTGCCAGCAGTCAGAGCGGGACAGGAGGCATGACAACATTTCGGGAGCAGTACTTC.

This clonotype was seen at least ten times. This chain links TRBV7-2 with TRBJ2-7, with 12 positions matching TRBD1. Germline trimming cut 4 bases from V and 6 bases from J; bases unmatched to any gene: 7. The CDR3 contains 15 residues. The V gene's germline CDR1 is SGHTA and CDR2 FQGNSA. CDR3 residues: CASSSSGTGGIEQYF. As DNA, the CDR3 is TGTGCCAGCAGCTCATCCGGGACAGGGGGCATCGAGCAGTACTTC.

This clonotype was observed a few times. The chain employs TRBV11-2 and TRBJ2-7; D perhaps matches TRBD1 (5 bases). Germline V gene lookup returns CDR1 SGHAT and CDR2 FQNNGV. The CDR3 totals 16 residues. V was clipped by 1 base and J by 2 bases, with 15 bases between them. CDR3 in amino acids: CASSLGGAAFTYEQYF. CDR3 in DNA: TGTGCCAGCAGCTTAGGTGGGGCAGCCTTTACCTACGAGCAGTACTTC.

A remark on this clonotype: One junction end does not reproduce the germline sequence, and a read error may be involved. This chain links TRBV20-1 with TRBJ2-3, with D perhaps assigned TRBD1 or TRBD2 (5 bases each). CDR3 size: 13 residues. CDR1 and CDR2 (germline): DFQATT, SNEGSKA (reference sequence). CDR3 loop: CSAGEGNTDTQYF. The CDR3 DNA is TGCAGTGCTGGAGAGGGGAACACAGATACGCAGTATTTT.

As concerns this clonotype: One end of the junction is discordant with germline, which a read error may explain. This chain links TRBV6-2 or TRBV6-3 with TRBJ2-7, with 9 bases that match TRBD2. This CDR3 comprises 16 residues. Germline CDR1 reads MNHEY; CDR2 reads SVGEGT. This CDR3 is CASSDSAGGSPYEQYF. The CDR3 region has the DNA TGTGCCAGCAGTGACTCGGCGGGAGGGTCTCCCTACGAGCAGTACTTC.